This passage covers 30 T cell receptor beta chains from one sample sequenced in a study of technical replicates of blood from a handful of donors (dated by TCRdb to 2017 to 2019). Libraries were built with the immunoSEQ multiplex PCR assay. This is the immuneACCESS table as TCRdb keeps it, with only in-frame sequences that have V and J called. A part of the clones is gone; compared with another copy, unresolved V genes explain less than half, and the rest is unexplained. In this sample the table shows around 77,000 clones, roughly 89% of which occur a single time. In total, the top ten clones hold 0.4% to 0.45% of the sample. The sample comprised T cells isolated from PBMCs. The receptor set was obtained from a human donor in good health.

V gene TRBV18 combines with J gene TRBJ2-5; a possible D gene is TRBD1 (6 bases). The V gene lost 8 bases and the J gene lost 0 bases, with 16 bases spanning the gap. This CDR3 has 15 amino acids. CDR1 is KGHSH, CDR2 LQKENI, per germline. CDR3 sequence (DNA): TGTGCCAGCGCCCACAGGGTAAAGGACCAAGAGACCCAGTACTTC. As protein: CASAHRVKDQETQYF.

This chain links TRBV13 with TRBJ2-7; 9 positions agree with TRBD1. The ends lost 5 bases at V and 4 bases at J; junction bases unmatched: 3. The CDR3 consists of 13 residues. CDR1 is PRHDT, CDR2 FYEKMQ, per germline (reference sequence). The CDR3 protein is CASSPGQGYEQYF. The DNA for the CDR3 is TGTGCCAGCAGCCCGGGACAGGGATACGAGCAGTACTTC.

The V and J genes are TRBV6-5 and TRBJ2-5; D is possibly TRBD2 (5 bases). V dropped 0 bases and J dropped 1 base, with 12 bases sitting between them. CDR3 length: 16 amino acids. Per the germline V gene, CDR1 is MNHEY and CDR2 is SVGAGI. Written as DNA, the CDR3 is TGTGCCAGCAGTTACTCTCCACTAGATGCCCAAGAGACCCAGTACTTC. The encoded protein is CASSYSPLDAQETQYF.

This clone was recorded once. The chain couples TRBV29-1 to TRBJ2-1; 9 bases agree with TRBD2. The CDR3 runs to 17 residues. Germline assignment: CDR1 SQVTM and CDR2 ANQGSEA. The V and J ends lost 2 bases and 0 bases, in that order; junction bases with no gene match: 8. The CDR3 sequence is CSVELAGRFFSYNEQFF. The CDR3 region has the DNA TGCAGCGTTGAACTAGCGGGAAGATTCTTCTCCTACAATGAGCAGTTCTTC.

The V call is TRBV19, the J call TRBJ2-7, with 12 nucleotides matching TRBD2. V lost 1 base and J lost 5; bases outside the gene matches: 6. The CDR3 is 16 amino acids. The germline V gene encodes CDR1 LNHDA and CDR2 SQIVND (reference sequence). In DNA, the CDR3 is TGTGCCAGTAGTATAGGCGGGACTAGCGGGTTTGACGAGCAGTACTTC. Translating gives CASSIGGTSGFDEQYF.

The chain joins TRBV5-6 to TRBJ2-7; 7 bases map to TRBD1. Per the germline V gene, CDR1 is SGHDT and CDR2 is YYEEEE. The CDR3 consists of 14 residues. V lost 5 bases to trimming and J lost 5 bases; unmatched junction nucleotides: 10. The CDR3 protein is CASSTGAFLDEQYF. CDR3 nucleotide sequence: TGTGCCAGCAGTACAGGGGCATTCCTAGACGAGCAGTACTTC.

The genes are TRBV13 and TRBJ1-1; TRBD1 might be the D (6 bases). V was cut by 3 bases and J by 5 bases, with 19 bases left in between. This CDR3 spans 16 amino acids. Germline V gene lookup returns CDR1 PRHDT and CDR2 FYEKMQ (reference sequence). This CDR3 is CASSLGTTGTVTEAFF. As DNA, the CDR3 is TGTGCCAGCAGCTTGGGGACGACAGGAACGGTGACTGAAGCTTTCTTT. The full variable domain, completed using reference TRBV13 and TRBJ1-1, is AAGVIQSPRHLIKEKRETATLKCYPIPRHDTVYWYQQGPGQDPQFLISFYEKMQSDKGSIPDRFSAQQFSDYHSELNMSSLELGDSALYFCASSLGTTGTVTEAFFGQGTRLTVV.

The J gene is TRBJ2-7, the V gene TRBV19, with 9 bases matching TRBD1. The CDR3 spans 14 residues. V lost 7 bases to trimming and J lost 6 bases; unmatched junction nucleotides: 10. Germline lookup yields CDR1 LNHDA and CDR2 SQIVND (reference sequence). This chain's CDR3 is CASKGQGSTTEQYF. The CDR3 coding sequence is TGTGCCAGTAAGGGACAGGGATCGACTACCGAGCAGTACTTC.

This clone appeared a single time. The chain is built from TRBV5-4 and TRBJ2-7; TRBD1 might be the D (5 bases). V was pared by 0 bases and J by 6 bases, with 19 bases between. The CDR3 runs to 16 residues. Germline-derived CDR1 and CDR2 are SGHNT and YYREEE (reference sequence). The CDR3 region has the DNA TGTGCCAGCAGCTTGGATCCAGGGTGGGGTTATGGCGAGCAGTACTTC. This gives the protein CASSLDPGWGYGEQYF.

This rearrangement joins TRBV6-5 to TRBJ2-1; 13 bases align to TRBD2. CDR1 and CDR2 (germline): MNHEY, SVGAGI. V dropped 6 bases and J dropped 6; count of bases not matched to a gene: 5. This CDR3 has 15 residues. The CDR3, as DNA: TGTGCCAGCAGCCGCGGGACTAGCGGGACCAATGAGCAGTTCTTC. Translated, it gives CASSRGTSGTNEQFF.

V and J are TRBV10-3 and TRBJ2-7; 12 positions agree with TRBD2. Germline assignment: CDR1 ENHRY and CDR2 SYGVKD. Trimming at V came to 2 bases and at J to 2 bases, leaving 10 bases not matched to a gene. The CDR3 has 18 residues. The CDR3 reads CAISEGPGLAGSAYEQYF. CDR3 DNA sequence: TGTGCCATCAGTGAGGGGCCCGGACTAGCGGGGTCGGCCTACGAGCAGTACTTC.

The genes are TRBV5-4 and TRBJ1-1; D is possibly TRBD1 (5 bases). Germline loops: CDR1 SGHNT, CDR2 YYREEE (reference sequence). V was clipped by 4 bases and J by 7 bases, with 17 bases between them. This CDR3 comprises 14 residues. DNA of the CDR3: TGTGCCAGCAGCCCCTCGACAGCAAATAATGAAGCTTTCTTT. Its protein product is CASSPSTANNEAFF.

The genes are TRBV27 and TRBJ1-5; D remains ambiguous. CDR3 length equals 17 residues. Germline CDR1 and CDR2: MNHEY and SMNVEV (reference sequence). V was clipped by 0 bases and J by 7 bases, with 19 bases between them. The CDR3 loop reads CASSLSSPSGSLQPQHF. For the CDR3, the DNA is TGTGCCAGCAGTTTATCGTCACCCTCGGGTTCATTACAGCCCCAGCATTTT.

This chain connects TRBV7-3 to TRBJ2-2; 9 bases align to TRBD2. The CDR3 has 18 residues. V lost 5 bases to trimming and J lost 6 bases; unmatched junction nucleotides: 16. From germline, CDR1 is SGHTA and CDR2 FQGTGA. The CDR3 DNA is TGTGCCAGCAGCCCTTTTGGTGGTAGCGGGAGAACCGCCGGGGAGCTGTTTTTT. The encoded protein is CASSPFGGSGRTAGELFF.

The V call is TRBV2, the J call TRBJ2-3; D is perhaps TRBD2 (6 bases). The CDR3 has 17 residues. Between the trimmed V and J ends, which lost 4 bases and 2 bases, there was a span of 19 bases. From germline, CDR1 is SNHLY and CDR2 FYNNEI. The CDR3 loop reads CASSGMGGGLNTDTQYF. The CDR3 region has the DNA TGTGCCAGCAGTGGGATGGGGGGTGGTCTGAACACAGATACGCAGTATTTT.

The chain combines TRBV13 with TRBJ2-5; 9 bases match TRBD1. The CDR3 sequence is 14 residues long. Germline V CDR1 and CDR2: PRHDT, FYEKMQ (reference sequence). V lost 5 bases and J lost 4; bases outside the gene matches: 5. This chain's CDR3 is CASSNRGRSETQYF. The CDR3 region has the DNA TGTGCCAGCAGCAACAGGGGGCGCTCAGAGACCCAGTACTTC. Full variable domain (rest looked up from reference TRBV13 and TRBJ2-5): AAGVIQSPRHLIKEKRETATLKCYPIPRHDTVYWYQQGPGQDPQFLISFYEKMQSDKGSIPDRFSAQQFSDYHSELNMSSLELGDSALYFCASSNRGRSETQYFGPGTRLLVL.

CDR3: CASSPSGIRGGYTF. CDR3 sequence (DNA): TGTGCCAGCAGTCCATCCGGGATTCGTGGGGGCTACACCTTC. This sequence joins TRBV27 and TRBJ1-2, with D unresolved. Trimming shortened V by 5 bases and J by 8 bases, and 18 bases separated the two germline ends. The V gene's germline CDR1 is MNHEY and CDR2 SMNVEV (reference sequence). The CDR3 is made up of 14 amino acids.

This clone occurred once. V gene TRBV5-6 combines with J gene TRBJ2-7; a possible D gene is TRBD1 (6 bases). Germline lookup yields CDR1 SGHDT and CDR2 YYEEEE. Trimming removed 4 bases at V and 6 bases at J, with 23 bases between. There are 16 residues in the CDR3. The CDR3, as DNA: TGTGCCAGCAGCGCTAACGGACAGCCCCAGGAGTTCGAGCAGTACTTC. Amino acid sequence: CASSANGQPQEFEQYF.

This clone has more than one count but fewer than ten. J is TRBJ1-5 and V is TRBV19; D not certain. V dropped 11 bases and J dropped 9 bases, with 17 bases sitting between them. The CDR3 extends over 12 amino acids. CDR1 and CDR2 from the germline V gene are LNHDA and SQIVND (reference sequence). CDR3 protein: CAGGPGDGPQHF. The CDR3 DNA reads TGTGCCGGCGGGCCCGGTGATGGGCCCCAGCATTTT. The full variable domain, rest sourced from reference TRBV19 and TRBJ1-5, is DGGITQSPKYLFRKEGQNVTLSCEQNLNHDAMYWYRQDPGQGLRLIYYSQIVNDFQKGDIAEGYSVSREKKESFPLTVTSAQKNPTAFYLCAGGPGDGPQHFGDGTRLSIL.

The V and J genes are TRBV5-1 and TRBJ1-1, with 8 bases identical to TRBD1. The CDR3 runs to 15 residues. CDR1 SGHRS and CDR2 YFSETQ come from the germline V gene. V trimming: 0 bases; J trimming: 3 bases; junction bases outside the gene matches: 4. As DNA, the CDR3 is TGCGCCAGCAGCTTGGGGACAGGGTTTGACACTGAAGCTTTCTTT. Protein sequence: CASSLGTGFDTEAFF. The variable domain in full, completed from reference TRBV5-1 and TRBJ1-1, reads KAGVTQTPRYLIKTRGQQVTLSCSPISGHRSVSWYQQTPGQGLQFLFEYFSETQRNKGNFPGRFSGRQFSNSRSEMNVSTLELGDSALYLCASSLGTGFDTEAFFGQGTRLTVV.

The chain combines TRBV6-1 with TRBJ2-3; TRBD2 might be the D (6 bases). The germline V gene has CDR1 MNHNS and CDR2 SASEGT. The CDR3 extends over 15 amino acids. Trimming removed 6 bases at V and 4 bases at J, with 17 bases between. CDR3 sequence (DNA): TGTGCCAGCAGACTCGACTTCGGGAGAGCAGATACGCAGTATTTT. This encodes CASRLDFGRADTQYF.

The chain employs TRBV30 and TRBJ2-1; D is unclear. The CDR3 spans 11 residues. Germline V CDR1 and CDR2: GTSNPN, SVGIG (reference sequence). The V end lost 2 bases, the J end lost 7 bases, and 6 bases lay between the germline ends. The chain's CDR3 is CAWSSGNEQFF. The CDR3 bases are TGTGCCTGGAGTTCCGGGAATGAGCAGTTCTTC.

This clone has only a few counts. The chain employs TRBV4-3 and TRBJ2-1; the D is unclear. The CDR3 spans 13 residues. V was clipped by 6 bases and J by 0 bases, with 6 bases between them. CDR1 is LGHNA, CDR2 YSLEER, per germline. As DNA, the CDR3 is TGCGCCAGCAGTGAGAGCTCCTACAATGAGCAGTTCTTC. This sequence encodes CASSESSYNEQFF.

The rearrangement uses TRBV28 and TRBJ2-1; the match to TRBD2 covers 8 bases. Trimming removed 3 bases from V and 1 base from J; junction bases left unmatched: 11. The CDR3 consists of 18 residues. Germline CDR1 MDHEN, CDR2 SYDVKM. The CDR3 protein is CASSFWGSGMRSYNEQFF. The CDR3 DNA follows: TGTGCCAGCAGTTTTTGGGGTAGCGGGATGAGGTCCTACAATGAGCAGTTCTTC. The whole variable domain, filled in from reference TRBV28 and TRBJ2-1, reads DVKVTQSSRYLVKRTGEKVFLECVQDMDHENMFWYRQDPGLGLRLIYFSYDVKMKEKGDIPEGYSVSREKKERFSLILESASTNQTSMYLCASSFWGSGMRSYNEQFFGPGTRLTVL.

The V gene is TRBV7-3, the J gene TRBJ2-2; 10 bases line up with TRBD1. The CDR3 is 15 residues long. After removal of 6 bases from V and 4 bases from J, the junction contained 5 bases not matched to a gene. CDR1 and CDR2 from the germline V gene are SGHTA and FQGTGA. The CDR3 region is CASSPGQGFTGELFF. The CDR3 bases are TGTGCCAGCAGTCCGGGACAGGGGTTCACCGGGGAGCTGTTTTTT.

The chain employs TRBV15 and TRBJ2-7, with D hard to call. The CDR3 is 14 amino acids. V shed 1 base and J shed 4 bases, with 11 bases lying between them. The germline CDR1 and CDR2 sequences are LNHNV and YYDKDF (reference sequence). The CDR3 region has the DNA TGTGCCACCAGCAGAGCTAACCTAGTGTACGAGCAGTACTTC. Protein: CATSRANLVYEQYF.

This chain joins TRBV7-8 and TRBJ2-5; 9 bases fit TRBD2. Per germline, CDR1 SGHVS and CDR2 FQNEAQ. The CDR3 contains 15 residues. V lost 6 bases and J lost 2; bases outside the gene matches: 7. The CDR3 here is CASRQGSGGQETQYF. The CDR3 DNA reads TGTGCCAGCAGGCAGGGTAGCGGGGGACAAGAGACCCAGTACTTC.

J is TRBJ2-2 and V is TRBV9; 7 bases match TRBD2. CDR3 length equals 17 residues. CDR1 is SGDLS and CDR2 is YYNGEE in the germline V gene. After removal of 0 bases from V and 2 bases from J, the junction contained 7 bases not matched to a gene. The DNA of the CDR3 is TGTGCCAGCAGCGTAGATGGGGGAGGGATAAACACCGGGGAGCTGTTTTTT. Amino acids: CASSVDGGGINTGELFF.

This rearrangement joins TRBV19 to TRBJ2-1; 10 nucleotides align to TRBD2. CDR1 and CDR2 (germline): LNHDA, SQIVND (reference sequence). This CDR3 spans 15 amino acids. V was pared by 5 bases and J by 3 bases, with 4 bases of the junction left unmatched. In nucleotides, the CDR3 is TGTGCCAGTAGTTTCGGGACTAGCGACTACAATGAGCAGTTCTTC. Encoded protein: CASSFGTSDYNEQFF.

The CDR3 DNA is TGTGCCAGCAGCTTAAGGGATCGGGACTACGAGCAGTACTTC. It translates to CASSLRDRDYEQYF. V is TRBV11-3 and J is TRBJ2-7; weak D call: TRBD2 (5 bases). V lost 2 bases and J lost 3, with 11 bases in between. CDR1 is SGHNT and CDR2 is YENEEA in the germline V gene. The CDR3 has 14 amino acids.